This T cell receptor (beta chain) was sequenced for a study of T-cell reconstitution after alpha-beta-depleted transplantation in children. Molecular barcoding with unique molecular identifiers was used for the TCRbeta library. TCRdb called the PCR reads again in MiXCR, with one record for every CDR3 protein. The table shows hundreds of thousands of distinct CDR3 sequences, with 20% to 30% occurring only once. Study-wide results and caveats: Alpha-beta T cells present about two months after transplant were reported to originate from several hundred expanded graft clones. Newly generated T cells supplied most T-cell counts and diversity one year post-transplant. Diversity of TCRbeta at day 60 was high in some patients, arising from surviving recipient T cells and thymic progenitors.

This clonotype was picked up a small number of times. The antigen is undetermined. The material sequenced was PBMCs, mostly from graft donor cells, taken 360 days after TCRalphabeta/CD19-depleted stem cell transplant. This receptor was taken from a female patient between 2 and 15 years old who had a stem cell transplant for congenital amegakaryocytic thrombocytopenia, so the T cells may come from the graft donor.

The CDR3 loop is CASSYSTSGSADTQYF. CDR3 DNA: TGTGCCAGCAGTTACTCTACTAGCGGGAGCGCAGATACGCAGTATTTT. This chain links TRBV6-5 with TRBJ2-3; TRBD2 aligns across 11 bases. Looked up from germline, CDR1 is MNHEY and CDR2 is SVGAGI. The CDR3 contains 16 residues. V lost 0 bases, J lost 4 bases, and 3 bases stayed unmatched.